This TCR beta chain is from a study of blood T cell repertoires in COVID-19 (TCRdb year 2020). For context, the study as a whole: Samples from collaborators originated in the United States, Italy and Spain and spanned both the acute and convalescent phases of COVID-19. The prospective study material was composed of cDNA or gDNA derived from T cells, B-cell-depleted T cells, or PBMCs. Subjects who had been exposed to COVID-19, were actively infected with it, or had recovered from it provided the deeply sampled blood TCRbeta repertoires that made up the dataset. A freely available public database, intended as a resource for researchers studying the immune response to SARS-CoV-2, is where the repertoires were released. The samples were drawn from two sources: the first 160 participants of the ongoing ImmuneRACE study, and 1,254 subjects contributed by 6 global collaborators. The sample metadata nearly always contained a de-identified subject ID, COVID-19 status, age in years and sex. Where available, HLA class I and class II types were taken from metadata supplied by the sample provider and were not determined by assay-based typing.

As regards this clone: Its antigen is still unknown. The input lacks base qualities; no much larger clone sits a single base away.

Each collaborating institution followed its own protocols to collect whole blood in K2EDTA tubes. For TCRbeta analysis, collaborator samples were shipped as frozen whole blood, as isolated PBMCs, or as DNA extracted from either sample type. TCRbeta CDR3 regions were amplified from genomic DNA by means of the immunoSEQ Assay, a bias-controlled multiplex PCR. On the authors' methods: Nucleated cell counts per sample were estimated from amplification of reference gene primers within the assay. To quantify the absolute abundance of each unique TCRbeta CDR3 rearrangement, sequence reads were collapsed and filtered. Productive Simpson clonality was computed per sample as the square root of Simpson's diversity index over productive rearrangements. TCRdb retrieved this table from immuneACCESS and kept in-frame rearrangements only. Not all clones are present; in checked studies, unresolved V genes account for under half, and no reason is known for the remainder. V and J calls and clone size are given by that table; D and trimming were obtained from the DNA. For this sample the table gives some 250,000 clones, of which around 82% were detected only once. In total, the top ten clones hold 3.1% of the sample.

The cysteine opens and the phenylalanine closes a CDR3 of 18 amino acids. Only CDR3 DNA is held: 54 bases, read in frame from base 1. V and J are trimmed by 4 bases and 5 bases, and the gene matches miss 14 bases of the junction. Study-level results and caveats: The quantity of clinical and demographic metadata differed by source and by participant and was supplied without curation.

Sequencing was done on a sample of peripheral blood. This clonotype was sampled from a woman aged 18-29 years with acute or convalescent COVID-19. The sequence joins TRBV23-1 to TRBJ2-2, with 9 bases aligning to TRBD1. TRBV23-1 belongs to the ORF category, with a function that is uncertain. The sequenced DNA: TGCGCCAGCAGTCCACACCCCGGACAGGGGTCGGAAACCGGGGAGCTGTTTTTT. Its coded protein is CASSPHPGQGSETGELFF.